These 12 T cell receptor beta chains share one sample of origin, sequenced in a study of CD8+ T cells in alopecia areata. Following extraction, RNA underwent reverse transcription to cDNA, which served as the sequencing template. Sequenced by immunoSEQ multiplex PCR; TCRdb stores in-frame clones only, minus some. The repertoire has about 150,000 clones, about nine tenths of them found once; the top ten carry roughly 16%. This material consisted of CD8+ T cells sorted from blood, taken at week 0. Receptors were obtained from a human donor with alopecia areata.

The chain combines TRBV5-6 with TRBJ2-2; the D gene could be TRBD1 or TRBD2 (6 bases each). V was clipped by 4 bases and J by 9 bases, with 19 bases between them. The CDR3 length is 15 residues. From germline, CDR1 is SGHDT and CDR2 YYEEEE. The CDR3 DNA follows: TGTGCCAGCAGCCTCCTTGGGGGGCGGACCAGGGAGCTGTTTTTT. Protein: CASSLLGGRTRELFF. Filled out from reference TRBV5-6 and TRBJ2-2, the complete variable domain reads DAGVTQSPTHLIKTRGQQVTLRCSPKSGHDTVSWYQQALGQGPQFIFQYYEEEERQRGNFPDRFSGHQFPNYSSELNVNALLLGDSALYLCASSLLGGRTRELFFGEGSRLTVL.

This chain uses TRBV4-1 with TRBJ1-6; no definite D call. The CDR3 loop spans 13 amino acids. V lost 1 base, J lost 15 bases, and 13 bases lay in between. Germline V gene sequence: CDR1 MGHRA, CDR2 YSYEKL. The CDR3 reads CASSQAESDLLHF. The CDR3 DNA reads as TGCGCCAGCAGCCAAGCTGAGAGTGACCTCCTCCACTTT.

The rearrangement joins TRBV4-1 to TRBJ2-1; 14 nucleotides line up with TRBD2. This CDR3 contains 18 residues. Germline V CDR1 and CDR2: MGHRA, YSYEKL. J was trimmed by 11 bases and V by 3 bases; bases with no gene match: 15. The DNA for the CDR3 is TGCGCCAGCAGCCAGCTTAGACTAGCGGGAGGGGAGTCAATTAAGCAGTTCTTC. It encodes CASSQLRLAGGESIKQFF.

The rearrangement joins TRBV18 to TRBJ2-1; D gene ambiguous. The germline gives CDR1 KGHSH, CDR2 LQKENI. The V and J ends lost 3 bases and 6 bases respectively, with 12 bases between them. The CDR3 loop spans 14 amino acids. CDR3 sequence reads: CASSPTERINEQFF. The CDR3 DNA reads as TGTGCCAGCTCACCGACGGAACGGATCAATGAGCAGTTCTTC.

The CDR3 here is CSASGSAQYF. Here the CDR3 DNA reads TGCAGTGCTAGTGGATCGGCCCAGTACTTC. V usage is TRBV20-1 and J usage is TRBJ2-5; D call uncertain. Germline assignment: CDR1 DFQATT and CDR2 SNEGSKA (reference sequence). The CDR3 length is 10 residues. V was clipped by 3 bases and J by 9 bases, with 8 bases between them.

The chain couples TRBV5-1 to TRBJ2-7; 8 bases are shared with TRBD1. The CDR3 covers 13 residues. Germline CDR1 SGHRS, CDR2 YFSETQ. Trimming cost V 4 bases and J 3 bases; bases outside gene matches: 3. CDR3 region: CASSGGQVYEQYF. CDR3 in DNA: TGCGCCAGCAGCGGGGGACAGGTCTACGAGCAGTACTTC.

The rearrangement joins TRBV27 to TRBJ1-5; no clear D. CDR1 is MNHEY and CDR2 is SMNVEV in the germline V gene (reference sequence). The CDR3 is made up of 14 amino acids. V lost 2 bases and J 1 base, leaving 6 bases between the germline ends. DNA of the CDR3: TGTGCCAGCAGTTTAGCACAGAGCAATCAGCCCCAGCATTTT. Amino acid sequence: CASSLAQSNQPQHF.

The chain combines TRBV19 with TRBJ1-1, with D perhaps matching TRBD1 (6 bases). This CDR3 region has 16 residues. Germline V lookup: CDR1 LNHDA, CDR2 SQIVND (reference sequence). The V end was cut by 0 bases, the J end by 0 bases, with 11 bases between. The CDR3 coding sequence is TGTGCCAGTAGTATAGAGGGGGGCGCTATGAACACTGAAGCTTTCTTT. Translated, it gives CASSIEGGAMNTEAFF. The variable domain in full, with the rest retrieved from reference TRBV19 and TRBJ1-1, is DGGITQSPKYLFRKEGQNVTLSCEQNLNHDAMYWYRQDPGQGLRLIYYSQIVNDFQKGDIAEGYSVSREKKESFPLTVTSAQKNPTAFYLCASSIEGGAMNTEAFFGQGTRLTVV.

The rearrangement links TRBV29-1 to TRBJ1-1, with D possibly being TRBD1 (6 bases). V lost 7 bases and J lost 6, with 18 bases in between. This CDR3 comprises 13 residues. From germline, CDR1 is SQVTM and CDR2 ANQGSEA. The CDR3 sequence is CSADETGRAEAFF. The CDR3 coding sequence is TGCAGCGCGGATGAAACAGGGCGTGCTGAAGCTTTCTTT.

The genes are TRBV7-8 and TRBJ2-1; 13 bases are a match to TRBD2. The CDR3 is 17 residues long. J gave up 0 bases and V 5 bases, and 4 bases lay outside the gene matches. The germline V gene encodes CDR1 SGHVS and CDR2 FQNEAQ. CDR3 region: CASSPGLAGSSYNEQFF. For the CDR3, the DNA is TGTGCCAGCAGCCCGGGACTAGCGGGGAGCTCCTACAATGAGCAGTTCTTC.

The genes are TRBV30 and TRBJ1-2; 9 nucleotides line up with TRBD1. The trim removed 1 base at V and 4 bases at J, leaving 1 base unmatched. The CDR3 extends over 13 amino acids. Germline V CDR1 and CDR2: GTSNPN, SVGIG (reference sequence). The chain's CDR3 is CAWSGTGAYGYTF. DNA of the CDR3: TGTGCCTGGAGTGGGACAGGGGCCTATGGCTACACCTTC.

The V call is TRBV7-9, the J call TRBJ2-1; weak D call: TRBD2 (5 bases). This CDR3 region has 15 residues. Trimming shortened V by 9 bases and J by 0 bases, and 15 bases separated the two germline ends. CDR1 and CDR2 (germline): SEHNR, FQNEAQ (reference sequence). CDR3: CASSTAANSYNEQFF. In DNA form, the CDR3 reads TGTGCCAGTTCCACAGCGGCGAACTCCTACAATGAGCAGTTCTTC. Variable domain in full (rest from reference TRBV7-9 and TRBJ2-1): DTGVSQNPRHKITKRGQNVTFRCDPISEHNRLYWYRQTLGQGPEFLTYFQNEAQLEKSRLLSDRFSAERPKGSFSTLEIQRTEQGDSAMYLCASSTAANSYNEQFFGPGTRLTVL.